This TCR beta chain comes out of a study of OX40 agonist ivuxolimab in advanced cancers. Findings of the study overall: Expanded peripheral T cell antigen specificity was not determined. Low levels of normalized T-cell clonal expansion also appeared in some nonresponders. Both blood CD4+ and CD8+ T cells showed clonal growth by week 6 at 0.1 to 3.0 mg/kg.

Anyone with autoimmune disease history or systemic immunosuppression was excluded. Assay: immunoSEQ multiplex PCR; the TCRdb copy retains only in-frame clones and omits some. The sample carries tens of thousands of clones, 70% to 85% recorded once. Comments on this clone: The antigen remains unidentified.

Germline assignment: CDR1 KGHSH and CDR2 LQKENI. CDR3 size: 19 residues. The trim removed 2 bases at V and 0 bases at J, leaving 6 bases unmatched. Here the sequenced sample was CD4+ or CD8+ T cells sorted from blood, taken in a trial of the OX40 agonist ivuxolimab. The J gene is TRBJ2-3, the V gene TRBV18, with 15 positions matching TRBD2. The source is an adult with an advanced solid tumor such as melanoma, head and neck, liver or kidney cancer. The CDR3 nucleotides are TGTGCCAGCTCACCAATGTGGGGGACTAGCGGGAGGAGCACAGATACGCAGTATTTT. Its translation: CASSPMWGTSGRSTDTQYF.